The subject of this entry is one T cell receptor (beta chain). There are 16 residues in the CDR3. The ends were cut back, 4 bases at V and 1 base at J, with 12 bases in the middle. The V gene's germline CDR1 is SGHRS and CDR2 YFSETQ. The record originates from a study of blood T cell repertoires in COVID-19. Method: immunoSEQ multiplex PCR; TCRdb's copy keeps in-frame clones and lacks some. The sample carries fewer than 250,000 clones, 85% to 90% recorded once. J is TRBJ1-6 and V is TRBV5-1; maybe TRBD1 (6 bases). Sequenced input: peripheral blood. This receptor was obtained from a man aged 45-65 years with acute or convalescent COVID-19. This CDR3 is CASSPRGTSYNSPLHF. CDR3 sequence (DNA): TGCGCCAGCAGCCCCCGAGGGACATCCTATAATTCACCCCTCCACTTT.